The clone carrying this T cell receptor (beta chain) was seen at least ten times. Its target is not known. In TCRdb, the 5' RACE reads were re-called with MiXCR into one record per CDR3 protein. The sample has 65,000 to 70,000 distinct CDR3 sequences; around 6.2% are singletons. The record originates from a study of T cells after yellow fever vaccination. Study findings and constraints: Any FACS-sorted repertoire could hold abundant clonotypes that contaminate it from the bulk population.

Germline V gives CDR1 SQVTM, CDR2 ANQGSEA. V shed 0 bases and J shed 2 bases, with 7 bases lying between them. This CDR3 spans 13 amino acids. The sequence was obtained from a man aged 18-30 years who received the YFV17D yellow fever vaccine. The genes are TRBV29-1 and TRBJ2-5; maybe TRBD1 (6 bases). The specimen comprised CD4+ T cells sorted from PBMCs, sampled around 15 days after the first yellow fever vaccination. CDR3: CSVEDRGQETQYF. The DNA of the CDR3 is TGCAGCGTTGAAGATAGGGGGCAAGAGACCCAGTACTTC.